This T cell receptor (delta chain) appears in the sequencing data of a study of Vδ1+ human thymocytes. Study-wide findings and caveats: Thymic TRG and TRD repertoires appeared highly polyclonal.

Extracted RNA was reverse transcribed into cDNA. Pooled V-gene forward primers with one constant-region reverse primer generated the CDR3 amplicons by multiplex PCR. TCRdb made new clone calls on the multiplex PCR reads using CATT. The sample carries 70,000 or so delta-chain clones, 30% to 40% recorded once. V was cut by 2 bases and J by 1 base, with 11 bases left in between. From germline, CDR1 is TSWWSYY and CDR2 QGS. This CDR3 region has 15 residues. Alphabeta T cells were depleted, then CD3+ Vdelta1+ Vdelta2- thymocytes were FACS-sorted. Concerning this clone: As yet, its antigen is unknown.

The sample was Vdelta1+ gamma-delta thymocytes from the thymus. The subset here: FACS-sorted CD3+ TCRalphabeta- TCRVdelta1+ TCRVdelta2- thymocytes. This receptor was identified in a boy younger than two who had congenital heart surgery. The chain links TRDV1 to TRDJ1, with D uncertain. The CDR3 reads CALGEKGRATDKLIF. The CDR3, as DNA: TGTGCTCTTGGGGAAAAAGGGCGGGCCACCGATAAACTCATCTTT.